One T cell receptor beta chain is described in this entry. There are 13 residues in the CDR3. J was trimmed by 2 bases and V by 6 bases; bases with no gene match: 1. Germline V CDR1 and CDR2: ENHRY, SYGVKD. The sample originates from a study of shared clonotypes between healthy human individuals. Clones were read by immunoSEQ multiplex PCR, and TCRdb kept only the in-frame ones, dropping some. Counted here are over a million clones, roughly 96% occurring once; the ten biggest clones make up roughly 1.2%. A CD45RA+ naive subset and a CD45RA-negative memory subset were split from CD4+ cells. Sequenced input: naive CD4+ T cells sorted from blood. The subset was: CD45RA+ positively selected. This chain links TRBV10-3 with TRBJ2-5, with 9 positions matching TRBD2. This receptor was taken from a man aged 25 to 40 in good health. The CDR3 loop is CAIRTSGQETQYF. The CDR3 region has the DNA TGTGCCATCAGGACTAGCGGACAAGAGACCCAGTACTTC.